Below, 5 T cell receptor beta chains from the same sample are listed, as sequenced in a study of T cell responses to AZD1222 COVID-19 vaccine. Sequencing was performed with immunoSEQ multiplex PCR; in TCRdb, only in-frame clones are kept and a portion is missing. The top ten hold 3% to 4% of the sample, which has 190,000 or so clones, 80% to 95% seen once. Sequencing was performed on peripheral blood, taken 28 days after the second AZD1222 dose. Every receptor here comes from an adult who received the AZD1222 COVID-19 vaccine.

The rearrangement links TRBV11-2 to TRBJ1-1, with D possibly TRBD1 on 5 matching bases. V gave up 3 bases and J gave up 6 bases, with 14 bases separating them. This CDR3 comprises 14 residues. Germline V gene sequence: CDR1 SGHAT, CDR2 FQNNGV. CDR3 in amino acids: CASSFEEGGAEAFF. CDR3 sequence (DNA): TGTGCCAGCAGCTTCGAGGAAGGAGGGGCTGAAGCTTTCTTT. The full variable domain, completed using reference TRBV11-2 and TRBJ1-1, is EAGVAQSPRYKIIEKRQSVAFWCNPISGHATLYWYQQILGQGPKLLIQFQNNGVVDDSQLPKDRFSAERLKGVDSTLKIQPAKLEDSAVYLCASSFEEGGAEAFFGQGTRLTVV.

The rearrangement links TRBV19 to TRBJ2-7; 8 nucleotides match TRBD1. V was pared by 5 bases and J by 3 bases, with 9 bases of the junction left unmatched. Germline CDR1 is LNHDA and CDR2 is SQIVND (reference sequence). CDR3 length equals 15 residues. The CDR3 protein is CASSGFETGDYEQYF. The CDR3 nucleotides read TGTGCCAGTAGTGGTTTCGAGACAGGGGACTACGAGCAGTACTTC.

This clone was recorded only once. The rearrangement uses TRBV5-5 and TRBJ1-4; D is unclear. CDR1 is SGHKS, CDR2 YYEKEE, per germline (reference sequence). The V and J ends lost 1 base and 8 bases respectively, with 15 bases between them. The CDR3 contains 15 residues. The CDR3 DNA reads as TGTGCCAGCAGCTTGTACAATCCCGCGGAGGAAAAACTGTTTTTT. Protein product: CASSLYNPAEEKLFF.

The chain couples TRBV30 to TRBJ1-2; 8 bases align to TRBD1. CDR1 and CDR2 from the germline V gene are GTSNPN and SVGIG (reference sequence). The CDR3 is 17 residues long. Trimming at V came to 2 bases and at J to 2 bases, leaving 13 bases not matched to a gene. The CDR3 coding sequence is TGTGCCTGGAGTACCGCGAACAGGGGGTTTGGCAACTATGGCTACACCTTC. Protein: CAWSTANRGFGNYGYTF. Supplemented by reference TRBV30 and TRBJ1-2, the full variable domain reads SQTIHQWPATLVQPVGSPLSLECTVEGTSNPNLYWYRQAAGRGLQLLFYSVGIGQISSEVPQNLSASRPQDRQFILSSKKLLLSDSGFYLCAWSTANRGFGNYGYTFGSGTRLTVV.

The chain is built from TRBV2 and TRBJ1-1; D is possibly TRBD1 (6 bases). There are 15 residues in the CDR3. Trimming removed 5 bases from V and 2 bases from J, with 15 bases in between. Germline V gene sequence: CDR1 SNHLY, CDR2 FYNNEI. This CDR3 reads CASSSEGGDNTEAFF. The CDR3 DNA sequence: TGTGCCAGCAGTAGCGAGGGGGGCGACAACACTGAAGCTTTCTTT.